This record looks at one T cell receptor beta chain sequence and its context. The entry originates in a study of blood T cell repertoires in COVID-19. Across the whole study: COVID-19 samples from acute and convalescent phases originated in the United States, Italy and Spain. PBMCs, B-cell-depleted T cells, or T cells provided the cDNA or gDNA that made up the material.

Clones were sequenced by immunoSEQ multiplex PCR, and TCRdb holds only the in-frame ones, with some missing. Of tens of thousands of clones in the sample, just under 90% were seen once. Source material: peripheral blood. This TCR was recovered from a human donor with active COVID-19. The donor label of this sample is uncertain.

The CDR3 here is CAWKSFERYNEQFF. The CDR3 DNA follows: TGTGCCTGGAAATCTTTCGAGCGGTACAATGAGCAGTTCTTC. V gene TRBV30 combines with J gene TRBJ2-1, with TRBD2 as a possible D gene (5 bases). Germline CDR1 and CDR2: GTSNPN and SVGIG (reference sequence). This CDR3 spans 14 amino acids. Trimming took 4 bases from V and 4 from J, leaving 14 bases between them.